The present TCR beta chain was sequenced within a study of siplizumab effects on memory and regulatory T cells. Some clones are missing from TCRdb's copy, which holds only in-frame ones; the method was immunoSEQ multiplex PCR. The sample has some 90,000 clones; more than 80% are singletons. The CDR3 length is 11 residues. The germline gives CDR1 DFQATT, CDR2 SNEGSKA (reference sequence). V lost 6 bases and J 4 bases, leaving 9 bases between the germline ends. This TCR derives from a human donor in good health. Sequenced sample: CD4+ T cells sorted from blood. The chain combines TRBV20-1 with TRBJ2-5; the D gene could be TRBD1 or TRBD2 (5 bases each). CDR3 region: CSAPGAETQYF. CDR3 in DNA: TGCAGTGCCCCCGGGGCAGAGACCCAGTACTTC.